The TCR beta chain described here comes from a study of T cell clones after liver transplantation. Study details: Graft-donor-reactive sequences were compared with third-party-reactive TCRbeta sequences from pre-transplant mixed lymphocyte reactions.

The method was immunoSEQ multiplex PCR; TCRdb's version includes in-frame clones alone and lacks a portion of them. The table records some 75,000 clones, 80% of them present only once. Comment on this clone: Its matching antigen is unknown.

V was trimmed by 5 bases and J by 2 bases, leaving 28 bases between them. The CDR3 covers 19 residues. Germline lookup yields CDR1 MDHEN and CDR2 SYDVKM. Study outcomes and limitations: The donor-reactive repertoire was only partly measurable in two subjects, lacking donor cells.

The V gene is TRBV28, the J gene TRBJ2-7, with D possibly called TRBD1 or TRBD2 (6 bases each). This clonotype was obtained from a human donor who received a liver transplant. The specimen was CD4+ T cells from blood, collected before liver transplant. As DNA, the CDR3 is TGTGCCAGCAGTCCGACCGCACCCGAGGGGGGCGACGAGGCCTACGAGCAGTACTTC. It encodes CASSPTAPEGGDEAYEQYF.